Sequencing of this T cell receptor beta chain was carried out in a study of breast tumors, draining lymph nodes, adjacent tissues. General study points: Tumor TCR diversity was below lymph nodes but above nontumor tissue.

Breast cancer patients provided tissue from their axillary draining lymph nodes. This clonotype has at least ten counts. Antigen specificity is unknown. TCRdb called the multiplex PCR reads again in MiXCR, with one record for every CDR3 protein. Among fewer than 90,000 distinct CDR3 sequences listed, approximately 31% were seen once. V shed 4 bases and J shed 6 bases, with 10 bases lying between them. The CDR3 has 14 residues. Germline lookup yields CDR1 LGHNA and CDR2 YSLEER. The sequence came from a female donor with breast cancer. Some clones in this sample may be carry-over from other donors' samples. The sequencing input was axillary lymph node tissue. The chain uses TRBV4-3 and TRBJ1-6; D is undetermined. The DNA for the CDR3 is TGCGCCAGCAGCCTTATGGCCCTTAATTCACCCCTCCACTTT. Amino acids: CASSLMALNSPLHF.